This is a list of T cell receptor beta chains from one sample in a study of CD8 T cells in ankylosing spondylitis. TCRdb re-analysed the 5' RACE reads in MiXCR, keeping a single row per CDR3 protein. Found here are about 300,000 distinct CDR3 sequences, under 14% of them singletons; the top ten hold roughly 9.1%. Sequenced material: blood, either unsorted or a sorted T cell fraction (not recorded which). Every receptor here comes from a female donor with ankylosing spondylitis or in good health (not recorded which). Each CDR3 is given with its conserved first and last residue. A D gene is named only where the DNA matches it firmly. Clone size is given for some rows only: seen once, a few or many times, or a class if the clone is expanded.

j_call,d_call,v_call,clone_size,cdr3_nt,cdr3_aa
TRBJ2-5,TRBD2,TRBV20-1,few,TGCAGTGCTAGAGACAGCGGGGAAGAAGAGACCCAGTACTTC,CSARDSGEEETQYF
TRBJ1-4,-,TRBV20-1,-,TGCAGTGCTAGAGCCGAGGGGGGAAAACTGTTTTTT,CSARAEGGKLFF
TRBJ2-7,TRBD2,TRBV27,once,TGTGCCAGCAGTTTATCGCGGGGGACTAGTAGAGGCGAGCAGTACTTC,CASSLSRGTSRGEQYF
TRBJ1-2,-,TRBV27,many,TGTGCCAGCAGTTTATCCCCCCCCGGGGGCTACACCTTC,CASSLSPPGGYTF
TRBJ2-5,-,TRBV27,-,TGTGCCAGCCGGGCAGGAGGGACCCAGTACTTC,CASRAGGTQYF
TRBJ2-7,-,TRBV7-2,few,TGTGCCAGCAGCTTAGGTTCGGGCAGTATAACCTACGAGCAGTACTTC,CASSLGSGSITYEQYF
TRBJ1-2,-,TRBV5-1,many,TGCGCCAGCGGGGAAAACTATGGCTACACCTTC,CASGENYGYTF
TRBJ2-1,TRBD2,TRBV20-1,many,TGCAGTGCGACCGGACTAGCAGTATACAATGAGCAGTTCTTC,CSATGLAVYNEQFF
TRBJ2-3,-,TRBV10-3,few,TGTGCCATCAGTGAGGGGCCTAGGTCTAGAGATACGCAGTATTTT,CAISEGPRSRDTQYF
TRBJ1-2,-,TRBV20-1,few,TGCAGTGCTAGAGATACGGAGTTTAACTATGGCTACACCTTC,CSARDTEFNYGYTF
TRBJ2-7,TRBD1,TRBV29-1,many,TGCAGCGTTTCCCGGGACAGATACGAGCAGTACTTC,CSVSRDRYEQYF
TRBJ2-1,TRBD2,TRBV28,few,TGTGCCAGCAGTTCCTACGAGCGGGGGAGGACCCACAATGAGCAGTTCTTC,CASSSYERGRTHNEQFF
TRBJ2-1,TRBD2,TRBV11-2,-,TGTGCCAGCAGCTTACTCCCCGGGCGGGGGACTACTCACTACAATGAGCAGATCTTC,CASSLLPGRGTTHYNEQIF
TRBJ2-1,TRBD1,TRBV14,few,TGTGCCAGCAGCCCCGGTGCAGGGGGACCCTACAATGAGCAGTTCTTC,CASSPGAGGPYNEQFF
TRBJ2-4,-,TRBV12-3/TRBV12-4,many,TGTGCCAGCAGTAAACAGGGATACATTCAGTACTTC,CASSKQGYIQYF
TRBJ2-3,-,TRBV7-2,-,TGTGCCAGCAGCCGTCCCGGGACCCGGGATACGCAGTATTTT,CASSRPGTRDTQYF
TRBJ2-3,-,TRBV4-1,many,TGCGCCAGCAGCCAAGAAGCTACCACAGATACGCAGTATTTT,CASSQEATTDTQYF